These 10 T cell receptor beta chains originate from one sample sequenced in a study of monozygotic twins with inflammatory bowel disease. After re-calling the 5' RACE reads, TCRdb lists one entry per CDR3 protein, DNA absent. This table lists 200,000 to 250,000 distinct CDR3 sequences. Sequences were obtained from blood. These receptors all come from a human donor with ulcerative colitis or Crohn's disease, or a healthy co-twin of an affected twin (not recorded which).

V and J are TRBV6-4 and TRBJ2-1; TCRdb calls TRBD1, which cannot be checked without DNA. This CDR3 is built from 15 residues. Germline V gene data show CDR1 as MRHNA and CDR2 as SNTAGT. The CDR3: CASSDGAEGVDEQFF.

The V call is TRBV19, the J call TRBJ2-1; the TCRdb D gene call, TRBD1, has no DNA to confirm it. The CDR3 sequence is 15 residues long. Germline loops: CDR1 LNHDA, CDR2 SQIVND (reference sequence). The CDR3 is CASSFFSRTGNEQFF.

The V call is TRBV6-5, the J call TRBJ1-1; TCRdb's assignment of TRBD1 cannot be checked, as there is no DNA. This CDR3 has 17 residues. Germline assignment: CDR1 MNHEY and CDR2 SVGAGI. The CDR3 sequence is CASSYSRRGQGTAEAFF.

The chain couples TRBV20-1 to TRBJ2-3; TCRdb selects TRBD1, and the lack of DNA leaves this call unchecked. Germline-derived CDR1 and CDR2 are DFQATT and SNEGSKA (reference sequence). CDR3 length: 14 amino acids. The chain's CDR3 is CSALQGTRTDTQYF.

The J gene is TRBJ1-1, the V gene TRBV15; with no DNA, the TCRdb D assignment of TRBD1 cannot be verified. Germline V gene data show CDR1 as LNHNV and CDR2 as YYDKDF (reference sequence). This CDR3 is 15 amino acids long. CDR3 in amino acids: CATSSGREANTEAFF.

The genes are TRBV5-1 and TRBJ2-1; TCRdb proposes TRBD2, but this gene call is untestable without DNA. Germline loops: CDR1 SGHRS, CDR2 YFSETQ. This CDR3 is 17 amino acids long. The CDR3 sequence: CASSLEPLAGVYNEQFF.

CDR3: CASTSARYEQYF. This chain uses TRBV7-2 with TRBJ2-7; TCRdb's D call of TRBD2 is untestable without DNA. The CDR3 has 12 residues. Germline V CDR1 and CDR2: SGHTA, FQGNSA.

V is TRBV6-6 and J is TRBJ1-2. The germline CDR1 and CDR2 sequences are MNHNY and SVGAGI (reference sequence). This CDR3 has 14 amino acids. The CDR3 spells CASSYDLGLRGYTF.

The rearrangement uses TRBV6-2 or TRBV6-3 and TRBJ1-6; the D call from TCRdb, TRBD1, cannot be confirmed without DNA. CDR1 MNHEY and CDR2 SVGEGT come from the germline V gene. This CDR3 is 15 amino acids long. The CDR3: CASSYSGQVYSPLHF.

The rearrangement joins TRBV18 to TRBJ1-3. CDR1 is KGHSH, CDR2 LQKENI, per germline. The CDR3 is 15 residues long. The CDR3: CASSPFSGSGNTIYF.